Described below is a single TCR beta chain sequence and its context. The data were obtained in a study of spatial heterogeneity in lung cancer. Indicated time point: blood at routine non-recurrence follow-up after resection. Unsorted whole RNA of tumor, nontumor lung or frozen PBMC was sequenced. V trimming: 6 bases; J trimming: 12 bases; junction bases outside the gene matches: 6. CDR1 and CDR2 from the germline V gene are SNHLY and FYNNEI. The CDR3 runs 13 residues. TCRdb passed the 5' RACE reads through MiXCR, listing each CDR3 protein once. The sample lists more than 25,000 distinct CDR3 sequences, 5% to 6% occurring once.

The rearrangement joins TRBV2 to TRBJ2-1; 12 nucleotides agree with TRBD2. The sample was PBMCs, taken at follow-up. This TCR was recovered from a male donor with early-stage non-small cell lung cancer. CDR3 coding DNA: TGTGCCAGCAGCGGACTAGCGGGGAATCGGCAGTTCTTC. It codes for CASSGLAGNRQFF.